This T cell receptor beta chain stems from a study of shared clonotypes between healthy human individuals. Trimming cost V 4 bases and J 3 bases; bases outside gene matches: 7. CDR1 and CDR2 (germline): MGHRA, YSYEKL. The CDR3 length is 15 residues. Only Caucasian adults living in Nashville, Tennessee made up the donor group. Sorted-subset replicate PCR reactions were performed with approximately 200 ng DNA, corresponding to about 32,000 T cell genomes. The data were produced by immunoSEQ multiplex PCR, yet TCRdb's version contains in-frame clones alone and is incomplete. The sample includes about 2 million clones, 85% to 95% of them seen just once.

This TCR was recovered from a man younger than 30 in good health. Material: naive CD4+ T cells sorted from blood. Subset: CD45RA+ positively selected. The J gene is TRBJ1-2, the V gene TRBV4-1; 8 positions agree with TRBD1. The chain's CDR3 is CASSREGQGDYGYTF. Written as DNA, the CDR3 is TGCGCCAGCAGCCGAGAAGGACAGGGAGACTATGGCTACACCTTC.